Each of the 5 T cell receptor beta chains below was sequenced from the same sample in a study of T cells in Graves' hyperthyroidism and ophthalmopathy. Using RNA transcripts as the source, TCR beta CDR3 regions were amplified. HTBI primers were used for first-round RT-PCR of the TCR CDR3. TCRdb called the multiplex PCR reads again in MiXCR, with one record for every CDR3 protein. The sample lists some 700,000 distinct CDR3 sequences; approximately 15% were seen once. The sample consisted of blood. These receptors were taken from a man aged 50-59 years with Graves' hyperthyroidism.

The table lists this clonotype with many counts. The chain uses TRBV18 and TRBJ2-3; D ambiguous. Trimming cost V 3 bases and J 5 bases, with 9 bases left between them. Per the germline V gene, CDR1 is KGHSH and CDR2 is LQKENI. The CDR3 sequence is 13 residues long. The CDR3: CASSPTSGDTQYF. For the CDR3, the DNA is TGTGCCAGCTCACCCACCTCGGGAGATACGCAGTATTTT.

This clonotype showed up many times. V and J are TRBV18 and TRBJ2-3; D is unclear. Germline V CDR1 and CDR2: KGHSH, LQKENI. CDR3 size: 14 residues. V lost 0 bases and J 3 bases, leaving 7 bases between the germline ends. This CDR3 reads CASSPPTRTDTQYF. The CDR3 DNA follows: TGTGCCAGCTCACCACCGACTCGTACAGATACGCAGTATTTT.

The chain is built from TRBV6-1 and TRBJ2-2; 11 bases align to TRBD2. Germline values: CDR1 MNHNS, CDR2 SASEGT. V lost 6 bases and J lost 3; bases outside the gene matches: 6. The CDR3 runs to 16 residues. CDR3 nucleotide sequence: TGTGCCAGCAGCCTTAGCGGGAGGGCCCACACCGGGGAGCTGTTTTTT. This translates into CASSLSGRAHTGELFF.

This clonotype was recorded many times. This chain uses TRBV5-8 with TRBJ1-2, with D perhaps TRBD1 (6 bases). The germline CDR1 and CDR2 sequences are SGHTS and YDEGEE. This CDR3 is built from 14 residues. Trimming took 0 bases from V and 3 from J, leaving 9 bases between them. CDR3 sequence reads: CASSLGQVDYGYTF. The CDR3 DNA is TGTGCCAGCAGCTTGGGACAGGTTGACTATGGCTACACCTTC.

Many counts were recorded for this clonotype. V usage is TRBV3-1 and J usage is TRBJ2-2; the match to TRBD2 covers 12 bases. CDR1 is LGHDT and CDR2 is YNNKEL in the germline V gene (reference sequence). Trimming at V came to 6 bases and at J to 8 bases, leaving 7 bases not matched to a gene. The CDR3 contains 15 residues. The CDR3 DNA is TGTGCCAGCAGTCAGGGACTAGCGGGTACAGGGGAGCTGTTTTTT. This sequence encodes CASSQGLAGTGELFF.